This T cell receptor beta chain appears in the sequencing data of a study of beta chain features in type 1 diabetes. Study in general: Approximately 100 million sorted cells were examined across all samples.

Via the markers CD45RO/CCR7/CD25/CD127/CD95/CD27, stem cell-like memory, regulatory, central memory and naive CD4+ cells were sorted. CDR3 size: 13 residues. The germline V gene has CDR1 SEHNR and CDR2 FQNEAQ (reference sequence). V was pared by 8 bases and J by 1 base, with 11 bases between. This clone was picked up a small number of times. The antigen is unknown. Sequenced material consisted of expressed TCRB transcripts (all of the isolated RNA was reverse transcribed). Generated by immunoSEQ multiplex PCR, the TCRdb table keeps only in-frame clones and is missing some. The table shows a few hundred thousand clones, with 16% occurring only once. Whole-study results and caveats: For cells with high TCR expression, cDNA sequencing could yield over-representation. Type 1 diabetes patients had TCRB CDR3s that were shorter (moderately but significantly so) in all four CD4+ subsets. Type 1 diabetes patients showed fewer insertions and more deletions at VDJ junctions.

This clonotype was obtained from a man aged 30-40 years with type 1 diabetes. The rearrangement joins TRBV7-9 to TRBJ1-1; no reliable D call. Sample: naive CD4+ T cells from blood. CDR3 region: CASSLGANTEAFF. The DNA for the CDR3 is TGTGCCAGCTCCCTTGGCGCGAACACTGAAGCTTTCTTT.